A single T cell receptor (beta chain) is shown here with its context. The antigen remains undetermined. Other nucleotide sequences from this sample produce the same CDR3. The data originate from a study of cytomegalovirus exposure and HLA in healthy donors. Overall study findings and caveats: The majority of CMV-associated TCR beta chains were reported as apparently HLA-restricted in a later analysis.

The PCR contained 60 Vbeta and 13 Jbeta primers. Produced via immunoSEQ multiplex PCR; TCRdb's table is partial and in-frame only. The table includes more than 85,000 clones, about 80% detected once. The CDR3 has 15 amino acids. V lost 6 bases and J lost 1; bases outside the gene matches: 9. The germline gives CDR1 SNHLY, CDR2 FYNNEI. This sequence joins TRBV2 and TRBJ2-7; TRBD1 agrees at 7 bases. Sequences were obtained from PBMCs. The receptor was derived from a woman aged 50 to 65 in good health and CMV-seropositive. The CDR3: CASSPTGTDSYEQYF. The CDR3 bases are TGTGCCAGCAGCCCGACCGGGACAGATTCCTACGAGCAGTACTTC. Full variable domain (outside the CDR3, taken from reference TRBV2 and TRBJ2-7): EPEVTQTPSHQVTQMGQEVILRCVPISNHLYFYWYRQILGQKVEFLVSFYNNEISEKSEIFDDQFSVERPDGSNFTLKIRSTKLEDSAMYFCASSPTGTDSYEQYFGPGTRLTVT.